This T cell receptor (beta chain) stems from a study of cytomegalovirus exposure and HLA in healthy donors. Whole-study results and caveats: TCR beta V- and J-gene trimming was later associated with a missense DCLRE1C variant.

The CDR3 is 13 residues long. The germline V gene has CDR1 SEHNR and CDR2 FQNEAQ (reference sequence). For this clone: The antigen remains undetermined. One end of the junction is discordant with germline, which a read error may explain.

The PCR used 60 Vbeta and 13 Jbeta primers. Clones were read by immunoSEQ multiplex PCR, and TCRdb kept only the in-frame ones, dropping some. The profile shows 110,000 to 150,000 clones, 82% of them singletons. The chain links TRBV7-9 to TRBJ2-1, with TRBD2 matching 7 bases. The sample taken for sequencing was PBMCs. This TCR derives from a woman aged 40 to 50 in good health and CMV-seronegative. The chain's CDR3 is CSSSSKRLAEQFF. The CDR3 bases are TGTTCCAGCAGCTCTAAACGACTAGCCGAGCAGTTCTTC. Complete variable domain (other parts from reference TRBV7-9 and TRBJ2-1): DTGVSQNPRHKITKRGQNVTFRCDPISEHNRLYWYRQTLGQGPEFLTYFQNEAQLEKSRLLSDRFSAERPKGSFSTLEIQRTEQGDSAMYLCSSSSKRLAEQFFGPGTRLTVL.